The 6 T cell receptor beta chains in this list originate from one sample, sequenced in a study of radiotherapy plus CTLA-4 blockade in lung cancer. Sequenced by immunoSEQ multiplex PCR; TCRdb stores in-frame clones only, minus some. In the table there are 77,000 or so clones, around 74% of which are singletons. The material was peripheral blood, obtained from a patient treated with radiotherapy plus ipilimumab. All receptors come from a human donor with non-small cell lung cancer whose response to radiotherapy plus ipilimumab could not be evaluated.

This chain joins TRBV4-2 and TRBJ2-3; 15 bases match TRBD2. Trimming cost V 4 bases and J 0 bases; bases outside gene matches: 11. The CDR3 is 20 amino acids. Germline values: CDR1 LGHNA, CDR2 YNFKEQ. This chain's CDR3 is CASSRDWTSGGVASTDTQYF. CDR3 bases: TGTGCCAGCAGCCGCGACTGGACTAGCGGGGGGGTTGCTAGCACAGATACGCAGTATTTT.

CDR3 region: CASSLYGESSYEQYF. The CDR3 region has the DNA TGTGCCAGCAGCTTATACGGAGAGAGCTCCTACGAGCAGTACTTC. The rearrangement joins TRBV13 to TRBJ2-7; no reliable D call. V dropped 2 bases and J dropped 0 bases, with 11 bases sitting between them. This CDR3 has 15 residues. Per the germline V gene, CDR1 is PRHDT and CDR2 is FYEKMQ (reference sequence).

The V call is TRBV27, the J call TRBJ1-1; 8 positions agree with TRBD1. After removal of 4 bases from V and 3 bases from J, the junction contained 4 bases not matched to a gene. This CDR3 comprises 14 residues. The germline V gene has CDR1 MNHEY and CDR2 SMNVEV (reference sequence). This CDR3 is CASSSDRGDTEAFF. CDR3 coding DNA: TGTGCCAGCAGTTCTGACAGGGGTGACACTGAAGCTTTCTTT.

The chain combines TRBV6-5 with TRBJ1-2; 7 positions match TRBD1. The V segment lost 0 bases and the J segment 8 bases; nucleotides outside the gene matches: 6. CDR1 is MNHEY and CDR2 is SVGAGI in the germline V gene. The CDR3 length is 14 residues. The CDR3 here is CASSYSPGQRGYTF. The CDR3 nucleotides are TGTGCCAGCAGTTACTCGCCGGGACAGCGGGGCTACACCTTC.

J is TRBJ1-2 and V is TRBV28; 7 nucleotides align to TRBD1. V was pared by 5 bases and J by 0 bases, with 3 bases of the junction left unmatched. The germline V gene has CDR1 MDHEN and CDR2 SYDVKM. The CDR3 runs to 14 residues. The CDR3 loop is CASSAQGSNYGYTF. The CDR3 DNA sequence: TGTGCCAGCAGTGCACAGGGGTCTAACTATGGCTACACCTTC.

The genes are TRBV5-1 and TRBJ1-6, with 7 positions matching TRBD1. The V segment lost 3 bases and the J segment 7 bases; nucleotides outside the gene matches: 7. CDR1 and CDR2 from the germline V gene are SGHRS and YFSETQ. The length of the CDR3 is 15 residues. The CDR3 spells CASSSWDSVNSPLHF. The DNA for the CDR3 is TGCGCCAGCAGCTCATGGGACAGCGTCAATTCACCCCTCCACTTT.